These 28 T cell receptor beta chains share one sample of origin, sequenced in a study of blood T cells in healthy people across ages. A second PCR of roughly 6 to 12 cycles used a sample-barcoded 5' primer and a J-beta primer mix. TCRdb analysed the 5' RACE reads with MiXCR anew, one entry per CDR3 protein. This table holds about 640,000 distinct CDR3 sequences, roughly 31% found once. Sequenced sample: blood. The receptors originated from a woman aged 80 or over in good health.

The chain joins TRBV7-2 to TRBJ1-2, with 7 nucleotides matching TRBD1. CDR1 and CDR2 from the germline V gene are SGHTA and FQGNSA. The CDR3 extends over 13 amino acids. V dropped 2 bases and J dropped 5; count of bases not matched to a gene: 2. The CDR3, as DNA: TGTGCCAGCAGCTTAAGCAGGGGGTATGGCTACACCTTC. Translating it yields CASSLSRGYGYTF.

On this clonotype: A much larger clone lies one base from this, so it may be a read error. The chain employs TRBV6-2 or TRBV6-3 and TRBJ2-7; no definite D call. Germline V lookup: CDR1 MNHEY, CDR2 SVGEGT. The CDR3 loop spans 13 amino acids. Trimming took 2 bases from V and 3 from J, leaving 8 bases between them. CDR3 DNA: TGTGCCAGCAGTTACCGTATTCGCTACGAGCAGTACTTC. Its protein product is CASSYRIRYEQYF.

This sequence joins TRBV19 and TRBJ1-2; no definite D call. Trimming pared 3 bases from V and 8 bases from J, leaving 13 bases between. In germline, CDR1 is LNHDA, CDR2 SQIVND (reference sequence). The CDR3 spans 13 residues. The CDR3 DNA is TGTGCCAGTAGTATTGGTCTGGCCAGCGGCTACACCTTC. Its translation: CASSIGLASGYTF.

To note about this clonotype: Its ends do not fully match the called genes, so a read error is possible. The rearrangement links TRBV9 to TRBJ2-3, with D perhaps TRBD2 (5 bases). Germline V CDR1 and CDR2: SGDLS, YYNGEE. The CDR3 extends over 16 amino acids. CDR3 protein: CAGSDTSHPRADTQYF. CDR3 bases: TGTGCCGGCAGCGATACTAGTCACCCGAGGGCAGATACGCAGTATTTT. Variable domain in full (rest from reference TRBV9 and TRBJ2-3): DSGVTQTPKHLITATGQRVTLRCSPRSGDLSVYWYQQSLDQGLQFLIQYYNGEERAKGNILERFSAQQFPDLHSELNLSSLELGDSALYFCAGSDTSHPRADTQYFGPGTRLTVL.

About this clonotype: A junction boundary mismatches the germline segment, possibly from a read error. The chain couples TRBV18 to TRBJ2-3, with D perhaps matching TRBD2 (5 bases). Germline CDR1 KGHSH, CDR2 LQKENI. The CDR3 has 15 amino acids. In nucleotides, the CDR3 is TGTGCCGGCTCACCAAATGCGGGTTACGCAGATACGCAGTATTTT. As protein: CAGSPNAGYADTQYF.

The chain joins TRBV10-3 to TRBJ2-1, with 10 positions matching TRBD2. From germline, CDR1 is ENHRY and CDR2 SYGVKD. The CDR3 is made up of 16 amino acids. After removal of 0 bases from V and 8 bases from J, the junction contained 7 bases not matched to a gene. This CDR3 reads CAISESKVLAGDEQFF. Written as DNA, the CDR3 is TGTGCCATCAGTGAGTCGAAAGTGCTAGCGGGAGATGAGCAGTTCTTC.

As regards this clonotype: Since a much larger clone is just one base distant, this may be a read error. The chain combines TRBV5-1 with TRBJ2-1; tentatively, D is TRBD1 (7 bases). The end of the DNA fits TRBJ2-7 better, so the J call may be wrong. This CDR3 contains 16 residues. The V gene's germline CDR1 is SGHRS and CDR2 YFSETQ. The CDR3 sequence is CASTLEGAYAYNEQYF. The CDR3 DNA reads as TGCGCCAGCACTCTGGAGGGGGCATACGCCTACAATGAGCAGTACTTC.

The rearrangement joins TRBV5-5 to TRBJ1-1, with D maybe TRBD1 (5 bases). CDR1 SGHKS and CDR2 YYEKEE come from the germline V gene (reference sequence). V lost 7 bases, J lost 0 bases, and 16 bases lay in between. This CDR3 has 15 amino acids. The CDR3 loop is CASLGRLGMNTEAFF. The CDR3 DNA reads TGTGCCAGCTTGGGGCGGCTCGGCATGAACACTGAAGCTTTCTTT. The entire variable domain, with the rest obtained from reference TRBV5-5 and TRBJ1-1, is as follows: DAGVTQSPTHLIKTRGQQVTLRCSPISGHKSVSWYQQVLGQGPQFIFQYYEKEERGRGNFPDRFSARQFPNYSSELNVNALLLGDSALYLCASLGRLGMNTEAFFGQGTRLTVV.

To note about this clonotype: A junction end diverges from the germline sequence, so it may reflect a read error. This chain connects TRBV27 to TRBJ2-1; the D gene could be TRBD1 or TRBD2 (7 bases each). Germline V lookup: CDR1 MNHEY, CDR2 SMNVEV (reference sequence). There are 17 residues in the CDR3. CDR3 nucleotide sequence: TGTGCCAGCAGTTTCAGGGGGGGGGGGAGCTCCTGCAATGAGCAGTTCTTC. It specifies CASSFRGGGSSCNEQFF.

This chain uses TRBV20-1 with TRBJ2-1; D may be TRBD1 (5 bases). The germline gives CDR1 DFQATT, CDR2 SNEGSKA (reference sequence). Trimming left V 0 bases short and J 0 bases short, with 9 bases between. This CDR3 has 15 amino acids. The chain's CDR3 is CSARDGAASYNEQFF. DNA of the CDR3: TGCAGTGCTAGAGATGGGGCGGCCTCCTACAATGAGCAGTTCTTC.

Only a few counts were recorded for this clonotype. Here the CDR3 DNA reads TGTGCCAGCGGCCCTAACGCGAAAGAGACCCAGTACTTC. It translates to CASGPNAKETQYF. This chain uses TRBV12-3 or TRBV12-4 with TRBJ2-7; D gene uncertain. The end of the DNA fits TRBJ2-5 better, so the J call may be wrong. This CDR3 spans 13 amino acids.

With respect to this clonotype: A much larger clone is a single base away; this may be a read error. This chain uses TRBV30 with TRBJ2-4; 9 nucleotides line up with TRBD1. The J call is uncertain, as TRBJ2-7 better fits the DNA end. There are 12 residues in the CDR3. The germline V gene has CDR1 GTSNPN and CDR2 SVGIG (reference sequence). The CDR3 coding sequence is TGTGCCGGGAGGACAGGGGTCTACGAGCAGTACTTC. This encodes CAGRTGVYEQYF.

This clonotype was detected ten times or more. The junction and the germline gene differ at one end; a read error may be behind it. V is TRBV18 and J is TRBJ2-7; D remains unclear. The CDR3 sequence is 14 residues long. From germline, CDR1 is KGHSH and CDR2 LQKENI. This CDR3 reads CASLPRANSYEQYF. For the CDR3, the DNA is TGTGCCAGCTTACCACGTGCCAACTCCTACGAGCAGTACTTC.

This clonotype was seen more than once but under ten times. This chain links TRBV5-1 with TRBJ1-1, with a tentative D call TRBD1 (5 bases). V was trimmed by 4 bases and J by 5 bases, leaving 18 bases between them. The CDR3 runs to 15 residues. Germline CDR1 and CDR2: SGHRS and YFSETQ. The CDR3 DNA follows: TGCGCCAGCAGCAGAACCGGGACTTCGGGGACTGAAGCTTTCTTT. Amino acid sequence: CASSRTGTSGTEAFF.

A note on this clonotype: It may be a read error: a sequence one base away is much more abundant. V is TRBV20-1 and J is TRBJ1-2; TRBD1 is a possible D gene (6 bases). The germline V gene has CDR1 DFQATT and CDR2 SNEGSKA (reference sequence). The CDR3 is 15 residues long. Trimming removed 5 bases at V and 2 bases at J, with 18 bases between. CDR3 nucleotides: TGCAGTGCTCTGACTGTACAGGGTGCCAACTATGGCTACACCTTC. Translating it yields CSALTVQGANYGYTF.

This chain uses TRBV7-2 with TRBJ1-2, with no clear D. The V end was cut by 5 bases, the J end by 5 bases, with 18 bases between. Germline CDR1 is SGHTA and CDR2 is FQGNSA. There are 15 residues in the CDR3. DNA of the CDR3: TGTGCCAGCAGCCCCGATGTGGGGTTGCGTTATGGCTACACCTTC. Translated: CASSPDVGLRYGYTF. Based on the CDR3 plus reference TRBV7-2 and TRBJ1-2, the full variable domain is GAGVSQSPSNKVTEKGKDVELRCDPISGHTALYWYRQSLGQGLEFLIYFQGNSAPDKSGLPSDRFSAERTGGSVSTLTIQRTQQEDSAVYLCASSPDVGLRYGYTFGSGTRLTVV.

This clonotype was observed at least ten times. V usage is TRBV7-3 and J usage is TRBJ1-1; D is undetermined. The CDR3 has 15 amino acids. Trimming took off 0 bases at V and 1 base at J, with 9 bases between the two ends. Germline V lookup: CDR1 SGHTA, CDR2 FQGTGA. The CDR3 reads CASSLTGAKNTEAFF. The CDR3 nucleotides read TGTGCCAGCAGCTTAACCGGCGCAAAGAACACTGAAGCTTTCTTT.

With respect to this clonotype: This clone may be a read error of a much larger clone one base away. This chain joins TRBV6-5 and TRBJ2-1; 11 bases fit TRBD2. The DNA end is a closer match to TRBJ2-7, so the J assignment may be wrong. This CDR3 has 15 amino acids. The germline V gene encodes CDR1 MNHEY and CDR2 SVGAGI. The DNA for the CDR3 is TGTGCCAGCACCTCCCTAGCGGGGGGCTACAATGAGCAGTACTTC. This gives the protein CASTSLAGGYNEQYF.

This clonotype was observed at least ten times. The chain has TRBV5-6 and TRBJ2-3; no definite D call. In germline, CDR1 is SGHDT, CDR2 YYEEEE. Trimming left V 6 bases short and J 4 bases short, with 15 bases between. CDR3 size: 14 residues. CDR3 region: CASNQNPIPDTQYF. CDR3 sequence (DNA): TGTGCCAGCAACCAAAACCCTATCCCAGATACGCAGTATTTT.

The chain is built from TRBV7-2 and TRBJ2-3; D possibly matches TRBD1 or TRBD2 (6 bases each). This CDR3 has 17 residues. The germline V gene encodes CDR1 SGHTA and CDR2 FQGNSA. The V end lost 4 bases, the J end lost 1 base, and 18 bases lay between the germline ends. DNA of the CDR3: TGTGCCAGCAGCTCCCAGACTAGGGGGTTCGGCACAGATACGCAGTATTTT. Amino acids: CASSSQTRGFGTDTQYF.

The sample holds many counts of this clonotype. The J gene is TRBJ1-4, the V gene TRBV5-5; perhaps TRBD1 as D (6 bases). V dropped 4 bases and J dropped 1 base, with 14 bases sitting between them. CDR1 is SGHKS and CDR2 is YYEKEE in the germline V gene (reference sequence). The CDR3 is 16 amino acids. In DNA, the CDR3 is TGTGCCAGCAGCCTTAACAGGGCTGGAACTAATGAAAAACTGTTTTTT. This codes for CASSLNRAGTNEKLFF.

This clonotype has a count of ten or more. This chain joins TRBV2 and TRBJ2-3; the D gene could be TRBD1 or TRBD2 (6 bases each). The CDR3 totals 18 residues. Per germline, CDR1 SNHLY and CDR2 FYNNEI. V shed 6 bases and J shed 0 bases, with 22 bases lying between them. The CDR3 nucleotides are TGTGCCAGCAGGGGGGCCGTACAGGGAGGTGGAAGCACAGATACGCAGTATTTT. This codes for CASRGAVQGGGSTDTQYF.

This clonotype was seen many times. This chain connects TRBV2 to TRBJ2-3; no firm D call. The CDR3 covers 15 residues. The V gene lost 0 bases and the J gene lost 2 bases, with 9 bases spanning the gap. Germline lookup yields CDR1 SNHLY and CDR2 FYNNEI. The CDR3 nucleotides read TGTGCCAGCAGTGAAGCGCCGGGCGCCACAGATACGCAGTATTTT. It specifies CASSEAPGATDTQYF. The full variable domain, its missing parts supplied by reference TRBV2 and TRBJ2-3, is EPEVTQTPSHQVTQMGQEVILRCVPISNHLYFYWYRQILGQKVEFLVSFYNNEISEKSEIFDDQFSVERPDGSNFTLKIRSTKLEDSAMYFCASSEAPGATDTQYFGPGTRLTVL.

This chain uses TRBV3-1 with TRBJ2-5; tentative D call: TRBD1 (6 bases). Trimming left V 7 bases short and J 5 bases short, with 17 bases between. CDR3 size: 14 residues. CDR1 is LGHDT and CDR2 is YNNKEL in the germline V gene (reference sequence). The CDR3 nucleotides read TGTGCCAGCACCGGAACAGGGAGAGGGGAGACCCAGTACTTC. Its translation is CASTGTGRGETQYF.

CDR3 region: CAISVAAQETQFF. The CDR3 region has the DNA TGTGCCATCAGTGTGGCGGCCCAAGAGACCCAGTTCTTC. The chain has TRBV10-3 and TRBJ2-5; D uncertain. The J call is doubtful: the DNA matches TRBJ2-1 better. CDR1 ENHRY and CDR2 SYGVKD come from the germline V gene. The CDR3 totals 13 residues.

This clonotype came up many times. A much larger clonotype is one base distant, so this may be a read error. J is TRBJ2-1 and V is TRBV20-1; possibly TRBD2 for D (5 bases). Germline V gives CDR1 DFQATT, CDR2 SNEGSKA (reference sequence). Trimming pared 7 bases from V and 7 bases from J, leaving 17 bases between. This CDR3 is built from 13 residues. CDR3 coding DNA: TGCAGTGTCCCGGGGATTGTTGGGAATGAGCAGTTCTTC. As protein: CSVPGIVGNEQFF.

The V and J genes are TRBV20-1 and TRBJ2-3, with 8 bases fitting TRBD2. V trimming: 6 bases; J trimming: 3 bases; junction bases outside the gene matches: 5. This CDR3 is 13 amino acids long. Germline CDR1 reads DFQATT; CDR2 reads SNEGSKA (reference sequence). CDR3 amino acids: CSAPRGGTDTQYF. The CDR3 nucleotides read TGCAGTGCCCCCCGGGGGGGGACAGATACGCAGTATTTT.

This sequence joins TRBV12-3 or TRBV12-4 and TRBJ2-7; 8 nucleotides align to TRBD2. V was pared by 5 bases and J by 4 bases, with 13 bases of the junction left unmatched. The CDR3 is 16 residues long. The CDR3 sequence: CASSRRGSGGFYEQYF. In nucleotides, the CDR3 is TGTGCCAGCAGTCGCCGCGGGAGCGGGGGTTTTTACGAGCAGTACTTC.